Reported below is one T cell receptor (beta chain). The target antigen is unknown. This sample was taken from a study of cytomegalovirus exposure and HLA in healthy donors. Study context: Unique TCRs from HLA-typed donors, about 78 million of them, were held in an early data release.

Whole-study findings and limits: Accurate predictions that matched the HLA-A and HLA-B alleles of most subjects were reportedly made from TCR beta sequences. Further analysis was carried out later, and it showed several of the most significant clusters appearing linked to common viral pathogens. Analysis performed later showed TCR beta chains linked to HLA being more clonally expanded than equally common others.

The CDR3 is made up of 15 amino acids. The V gene's germline CDR1 is SGHTA and CDR2 FQGNSA. The trim removed 5 bases at V and 3 bases at J, leaving 6 bases unmatched. PCR was performed using 60 Vbeta and 13 Jbeta primers. The table came from immunoSEQ multiplex PCR; TCRdb's copy has only in-frame clones and leaves some out. The sample lists about 60,000 clones, around 77% seen once, with approximately 3.3% in the top ten. The genes are TRBV7-2 and TRBJ1-1, with 10 bases fitting TRBD1. The specimen was PBMCs. This receptor was taken from a woman between 35 and 50 years old in good health and CMV-seropositive. The DNA for the CDR3 is TGTGCCAGCAGCAGCAGACAGGGGGCTCACACTGAAGCTTTCTTT. Its protein is CASSSRQGAHTEAFF.